Sequencing of this T cell receptor (beta chain) was carried out in a study of blood T cells in healthy people across ages. Study conclusions and caveats: Older individuals had lower TCR beta diversity per million T cells (the decline was roughly linear).

As regards this clonotype: Its target is not known.

Trimming took 4 bases from V and 4 from J; bases not matched to a gene: 8. Germline CDR1 is LGHNA and CDR2 is YSLEER. This CDR3 region has 16 residues. Then a second PCR, running roughly 7 to 11 cycles, was carried out with a sample-barcoded 5' primer and a J-beta primer mix. TCRdb processed the 5' RACE reads anew with MiXCR; each CDR3 protein has one entry. The sample has roughly 500,000 distinct CDR3 sequences; 25% to 30% are singletons. Sequencing used blood. The chain uses TRBV4-3 and TRBJ2-5; 11 positions agree with TRBD2. The clonotype originates from an older woman in good health. Here the CDR3 reads CASSLFSGGAGETQYF. CDR3 DNA: TGCGCCAGCAGCCTCTTTAGCGGGGGGGCGGGAGAGACCCAGTACTTC.